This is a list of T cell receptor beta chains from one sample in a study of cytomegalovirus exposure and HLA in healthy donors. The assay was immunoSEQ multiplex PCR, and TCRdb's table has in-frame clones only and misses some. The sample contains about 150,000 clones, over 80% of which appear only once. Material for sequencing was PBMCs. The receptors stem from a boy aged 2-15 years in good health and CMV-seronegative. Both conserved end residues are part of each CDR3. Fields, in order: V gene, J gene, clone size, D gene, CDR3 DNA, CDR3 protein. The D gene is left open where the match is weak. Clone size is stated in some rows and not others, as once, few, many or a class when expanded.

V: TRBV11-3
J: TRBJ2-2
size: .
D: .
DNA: TGTGCCAGCAGCTTCGCTACCACCGGGGAGCTGTTTTTT
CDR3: CASSFATTGELFF

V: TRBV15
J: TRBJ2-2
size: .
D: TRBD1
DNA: TGTGCCACCAGCAGAGAAAACTACGGGACAGGGGATACCACCGGGGAGCTGTTTTTT
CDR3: CATSRENYGTGDTTGELFF

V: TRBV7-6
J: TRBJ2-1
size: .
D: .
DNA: TGTGCCAGCAGCTTAGCCGGAGGGGTGGGGTTCAATGAGCAGTTCTTC
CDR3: CASSLAGGVGFNEQFF

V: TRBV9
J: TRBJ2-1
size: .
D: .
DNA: TGTGCCAGCAGTGCACCTAGCGCCCATAAGTTCTTC
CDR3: CASSAPSAHKFF

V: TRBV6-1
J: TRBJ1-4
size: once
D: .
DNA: TGTGCCAGCAGGACAGGACCTAATGAAAAACTGTTTTTT
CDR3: CASRTGPNEKLFF

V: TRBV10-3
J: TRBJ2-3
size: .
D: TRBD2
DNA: TGTGCCACCAAGACTAGCGGGGACACAGATACGCAGTATTTT
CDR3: CATKTSGDTDTQYF

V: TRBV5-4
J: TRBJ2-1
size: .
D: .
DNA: TGTGCCAGCAGCTTGATGTATGGGGGGAATGAGCAGTTCTTC
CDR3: CASSLMYGGNEQFF

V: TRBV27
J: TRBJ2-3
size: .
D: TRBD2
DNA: TGTGCCAGCAGTCCCCGGACTAGCGGGGGGAACACAGATACGCAGTATTTT
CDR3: CASSPRTSGGNTDTQYF

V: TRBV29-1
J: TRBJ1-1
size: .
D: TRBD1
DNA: TGCAGCGTGGATACCGGGACAGGGGTGAATGAAGCTTTCTTT
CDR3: CSVDTGTGVNEAFF

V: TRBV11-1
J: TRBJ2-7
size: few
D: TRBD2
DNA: TGTGCCAGCAGCTGGACTAGCGGATCCTACGAGCAGTACTTC
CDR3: CASSWTSGSYEQYF

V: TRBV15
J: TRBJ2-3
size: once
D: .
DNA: TGTGCCACCAGCAGAGATCGGGATACGCAGTATTTT
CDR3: CATSRDRDTQYF

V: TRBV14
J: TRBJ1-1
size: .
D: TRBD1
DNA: TGTGCCAGCAGCCAACTGGACAGGGAGGACACTGAAGCTTTCTTT
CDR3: CASSQLDREDTEAFF

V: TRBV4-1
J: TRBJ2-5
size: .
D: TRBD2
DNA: TGCGCCAGCAGCCAAGAGTTTATAGCGGGGGGGTACGGAGAGACCCAGTACTTC
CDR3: CASSQEFIAGGYGETQYF